Listed below are T cell receptor beta chains from one sample, sequenced in a study of blood T cell repertoires in COVID-19. Some clones are missing from TCRdb's copy, which holds only in-frame ones; the method was immunoSEQ multiplex PCR. The sample shows approximately 100,000 clones, around 80% of them seen only once. The specimen was peripheral blood. The receptor set was obtained from a human donor in a cohort sampled during active or convalescent COVID-19. Each CDR3 is given with its conserved first and last residue. A D gene is named only where the DNA matches it firmly. Clone size appears in some rows only: once, few, many, or a class for an expanded clone.

NA,TRBV11-2,TRBJ1-1,NA,CASSNLDSTEAFF,TGTGCCAGCAGCAACCTTGACAGCACTGAAGCTTTCTTT
NA,TRBV6-2/TRBV6-3,TRBJ1-1,NA,CASSDFLFEFEAFF,TGTGCCAGCAGTGATTTTCTTTTTGAGTTCGAAGCTTTCTTT
NA,TRBV30,TRBJ1-5,once,CAWSVLSKQPQHF,TGTGCCTGGAGTGTACTTTCGAAACAGCCCCAGCATTTT
NA,TRBV19,TRBJ1-6,NA,CASRSPPGHPNSPLHF,TGTGCCAGTAGGTCACCCCCGGGACACCCGAATTCACCCCTCCACTTT
NA,TRBV4-3,TRBJ1-6,NA,CASSQAGSGVYNSPLHF,TGCGCCAGCAGCCAAGCGGGCTCAGGGGTTTACAATTCACCCCTCCACTTT
TRBD1,TRBV28,TRBJ1-1,NA,CASTRTGLNTEAFF,TGTGCCAGCACCCGGACAGGGTTGAACACTGAAGCTTTCTTT
NA,TRBV27,TRBJ2-7,NA,CASRYRDLGAYEQYF,TGTGCCAGCAGATACCGGGATCTTGGAGCCTACGAGCAGTACTTC
NA,TRBV7-6,TRBJ2-1,NA,CASSPEAGAYNEQFF,TGTGCCAGCAGCCCCGAGGCGGGGGCTTACAATGAGCAGTTCTTC
TRBD2,TRBV18,TRBJ2-7,NA,CASSPLGTTYTYEQYF,TGTGCCAGCTCACCACTTGGGACTACCTATACCTACGAGCAGTACTTC
TRBD1,TRBV28,TRBJ2-4,NA,CASSPLTTGGGITSKNIQYF,TGTGCCAGCAGCCCACTAACGACAGGGGGCGGAATAACGTCCAAAAACATTCAGTACTTC
NA,TRBV3-1/TRBV3-2,TRBJ1-1,once,CASRSTRQASEAFF,TGTGCCAGCAGGTCAACTCGACAGGCTTCTGAAGCTTTCTTT
TRBD1,TRBV29-1,TRBJ2-5,NA,CSVVVPGGETQYF,TGCAGCGTTGTGGTCCCAGGGGGAGAGACCCAGTACTTC
TRBD1,TRBV6-5,TRBJ1-2,NA,CASLPGTGGNGYTF,TGTGCCAGCCTTCCGGGGACAGGGGGAAATGGCTACACCTTC
NA,TRBV7-2,TRBJ2-6,NA,CASSFQARSGANVLTF,TGTGCCAGCAGCTTTCAGGCGCGCTCTGGGGCCAACGTCCTGACTTTC
TRBD1,TRBV18,TRBJ1-6,NA,CASSLAGGNSPLHF,TGTGCCAGCTCCCTGGCAGGGGGTAATTCACCCCTCCACTTT
NA,TRBV5-1,TRBJ1-5,few,CASRLDSSNQPQHF,TGCGCCAGCAGATTGGACAGCAGCAATCAGCCCCAGCATTTT
TRBD1,TRBV11-2,TRBJ1-1,few,CASSLGRQGWTEAFF,TGTGCCAGCAGCTTAGGCAGACAGGGTTGGACTGAAGCTTTCTTT
NA,TRBV6-2/TRBV6-3,TRBJ2-3,NA,CASSYPDVRANTDTQYF,TGTGCCAGCAGTTACCCAGACGTGAGGGCCAACACAGATACGCAGTATTTT
NA,TRBV7-2,TRBJ1-1,NA,CASSRGRGTEAFF,TGTGCCAGCAGTAGAGGGAGGGGCACTGAAGCTTTCTTT
NA,TRBV11-2,TRBJ2-1,NA,CASSLDLWENNEQFF,TGTGCCAGCAGCTTAGATCTTTGGGAGAACAATGAGCAGTTCTTC
NA,TRBV18,TRBJ2-7,NA,CASSTDLAISYEQYF,TGTGCCAGCTCAACAGACCTCGCGATATCCTACGAGCAGTACTTC
NA,TRBV9,TRBJ1-6,NA,CASSVGTSSYNSPLHF,TGTGCCAGCAGCGTAGGCACGAGCTCCTATAATTCACCCCTCCACTTT
NA,TRBV30,TRBJ1-3,NA,CAWNRGSGNTIYF,TGTGCCTGGAATCGAGGGTCCGGAAACACCATATATTTT
NA,TRBV19,TRBJ1-2,NA,CASSIQGYGYTF,TGTGCCAGTAGTATACAGGGTTATGGCTACACCTTC
NA,TRBV3-1/TRBV3-2,TRBJ2-1,NA,CASSTSVALYNEQFF,TGTGCCAGCAGCACCTCCGTAGCGCTGTACAATGAGCAGTTCTTC
TRBD2,TRBV7-2,TRBJ2-3,NA,CASSPKTSGIGTDTQYF,TGTGCCAGCAGCCCCAAGACTAGCGGGATAGGCACAGATACGCAGTATTTT
TRBD1,TRBV5-6,TRBJ1-6,NA,CASSLRTGVHNSPLHF,TGTGCCAGCAGCTTAAGGACAGGAGTTCATAATTCACCCCTCCACTTT
TRBD1,TRBV7-2,TRBJ1-1,once,CASSLAGTGSTEAFF,TGTGCCAGCAGCTTAGCGGGGACAGGGAGCACTGAAGCTTTCTTT
NA,TRBV7-2,TRBJ1-3,NA,CASSLAPGGGNTIYF,TGTGCCAGCAGCTTAGCCCCAGGAGGTGGAAACACCATATATTTT
TRBD1,TRBV4-3,TRBJ1-1,NA,CASSPRDRDKAGTEAFF,TGCGCCAGCAGCCCCCGGGACAGGGACAAGGCGGGCACTGAAGCTTTCTTT
NA,TRBV30,TRBJ1-3,NA,CAWSARSGNTIYF,TGTGCCTGGAGTGCGCGCTCTGGAAACACCATATATTTT
NA,TRBV7-8,TRBJ1-6,NA,CASSLVWQNLNSPLHF,TGTGCCAGCAGCTTAGTATGGCAGAACCTTAATTCACCCCTCCACTTT
NA,TRBV5-6,TRBJ2-1,NA,CASSWGLFNNEQFF,TGTGCCAGCAGCTGGGGGCTTTTTAACAATGAGCAGTTCTTC
TRBD1,TRBV6-1,TRBJ2-7,NA,CASSEWTGGSYEQYF,TGTGCCAGCAGTGAATGGACAGGGGGCTCCTACGAGCAGTACTTC
NA,TRBV3-1/TRBV3-2,TRBJ2-7,NA,CASSQPLALPYEQYF,TGTGCCAGCAGCCAACCGCTAGCGCTCCCCTACGAGCAGTACTTC
TRBD2,TRBV10-2,TRBJ2-2,few,CASSGSSGAPRAGELFF,TGCGCCAGCAGTGGATCTAGCGGGGCCCCGAGAGCCGGGGAGCTGTTTTTT
TRBD1,TRBV4-1,TRBJ1-5,few,CASSPDRGPQPQHF,TGCGCCAGCAGCCCGGACAGGGGGCCTCAGCCCCAGCATTTT
TRBD1,TRBV5-5,TRBJ2-3,NA,CASSLGGQGASTDTQYF,TGTGCCAGCAGCTTGGGAGGACAGGGGGCAAGCACAGATACGCAGTATTTT
TRBD2,TRBV6-2/TRBV6-3,TRBJ2-1,NA,CASSPRAGGEHEQFF,TGTGCCAGCAGTCCCCGTGCGGGGGGGGAGCATGAGCAGTTCTTC
TRBD1,TRBV27,TRBJ2-7,few,CASARDRSYEQYF,TGTGCCAGCGCCCGGGACAGGAGCTACGAGCAGTACTTC
TRBD1,TRBV28,TRBJ1-2,NA,CASSPPHRGLYGYTF,TGTGCCAGCAGTCCACCGCACAGGGGGCTCTATGGCTACACCTTC
TRBD1,TRBV5-6,TRBJ1-5,few,CASSLLDRGGNQPQHF,TGTGCCAGCAGCTTGTTGGACAGGGGGGGCAATCAGCCCCAGCATTTT
TRBD1,TRBV9,TRBJ1-3,once,CASSGKRDRGLFRGNTIYF,TGTGCCAGCAGCGGCAAGAGGGACAGGGGTCTCTTCCGGGGAAACACCATATATTTT
NA,TRBV18,TRBJ1-2,NA,CASSPRQFNYGYTF,TGTGCCAGCTCACCCCGACAGTTTAACTATGGCTACACCTTC
NA,TRBV7-2,TRBJ2-7,NA,CASSFSTNNYEQYF,TGTGCCAGCAGCTTTTCGACAAATAATTACGAGCAGTACTTC
NA,TRBV6-6,TRBJ1-5,few,CASRSQGGISNQPQHF,TGTGCCAGCAGATCCCAAGGGGGTATAAGCAATCAGCCCCAGCATTTT
TRBD1,TRBV19,TRBJ1-1,many,CASSYQDREHTEAFF,TGTGCCAGTAGTTACCAAGACAGGGAGCACACTGAAGCTTTCTTT
TRBD1,TRBV10-3,TRBJ1-1,NA,CAISKTGGDFDTEAFF,TGTGCCATCAGTAAAACAGGGGGCGACTTTGACACTGAAGCTTTCTTT
NA,TRBV24-1,TRBJ2-7,NA,CATSWRDEQYF,TGTGCCACCAGTTGGAGGGACGAGCAGTACTTC
NA,TRBV30,TRBJ1-5,NA,CAWSVGGNQPQHF,TGTGCCTGGAGTGTGGGAGGGAATCAGCCCCAGCATTTT
NA,TRBV12-3/TRBV12-4,TRBJ1-2,NA,CASSLQGSYGYTF,TGTGCCAGCAGTTTGCAGGGATCCTATGGCTACACCTTC
TRBD1,TRBV3-1/TRBV3-2,TRBJ1-2,NA,CASSPAPQGAYGYTF,TGTGCCAGCAGCCCCGCCCCCCAGGGGGCTTATGGCTACACCTTC
TRBD2,TRBV2,TRBJ2-1,NA,CASRSSGSPPYNEQFF,TGTGCCAGCAGATCTAGCGGGAGTCCCCCCTACAATGAGCAGTTCTTC
NA,TRBV28,TRBJ2-2,NA,CASSPRTRGYTGELFF,TGTGCCAGCAGTCCTCGGACCCGAGGGTACACCGGGGAGCTGTTTTTT